The 16 T cell receptor beta chains below all came from one sample that was sequenced in a study of vaccination and CD4 T cells after COVID-19 (dated by TCRdb to between 2021 and 2024). Preparation of the library involved PCR. Sequencer: Illumina iSeq 100. At the Johns Hopkins FTIC core, DNA from the cultured CD4+ T cells underwent TCR sequencing with the Oncomine TCR Beta short-read assay. TCRdb cleaned the public reads at Q25 with fastp, built clones with MiXCR and kept in-frame beta chains. When rows share a CDR3 protein, they turn into one entry using the most common DNA and genes. Recorded for this sample are roughly 11,000 distinct CDR3 sequences; roughly 60% of them occurred a single time. Together, the top ten hold about an eighth of the sample. These receptors have no known antigen. This sample's treatment or condition label indicates: roughly ten-day PBMC culture with coronavirus spike peptide pools or control peptides (ViraFEST assay).

Specimen: CD4+ T cells from blood, cultured in vitro. The receptor set was obtained from a human donor who had recovered from COVID-19.

This clonotype was seen more than once but under ten times. The V gene is TRBV20-1, the J gene TRBJ2-2; 10 bases are shared with TRBD2. The ends lost 4 bases at V and 1 base at J; junction bases unmatched: 3. The germline V gene has CDR1 DFQATT and CDR2 SNEGSKA (reference sequence). The CDR3 runs 15 residues. The CDR3, as DNA: TGCAGTGCTACCCCTAGCGGGAGGAACACCGGGGAGCTGTTTTTT. Amino acids: CSATPSGRNTGELFF.

J is TRBJ1-2 and V is TRBV6-2 or TRBV6-3; D uncertain. The V end lost 4 bases, the J end lost 8 bases, and 14 bases lay between the germline ends. There are 13 residues in the CDR3. Germline V gives CDR1 MNHEY, CDR2 SVGEGT. The CDR3: CASSFEQLLGYTF. The CDR3 coding sequence is TGTGCCAGCAGTTTTGAACAGCTCCTCGGCTACACCTTC.

The chain uses TRBV10-2 and TRBJ1-1, with D maybe TRBD1 (5 bases). The CDR3 extends over 12 amino acids. V was shortened by 11 bases and J by 3 bases, with 13 bases between the two germline ends. CDR1 is WSHSY, CDR2 SAAADI, per germline. The CDR3 protein is CASQSGDTEAFF. The CDR3 coding sequence is TGCGCCTCCCAGTCGGGGGACACTGAAGCTTTCTTT.

By share of the sample, this clonotype is medium-sized. V is TRBV20-1 and J is TRBJ1-2, with 7 bases lining up with TRBD1. CDR3 size: 12 residues. Germline V gives CDR1 DFQATT, CDR2 SNEGSKA (reference sequence). V shed 5 bases, J shed 6 bases, and the junction held 6 bases outside the gene matches. DNA for the CDR3: TGCAGTGCTGATAGACAGGGTGATGGCTACACCTTC. Protein product: CSADRQGDGYTF.

The chain links TRBV20-1 to TRBJ2-5, with a tentative D call TRBD2 (7 bases). Trimming removed 3 bases from V and 7 bases from J, with 18 bases in between. CDR1 is DFQATT, CDR2 SNEGSKA, per germline (reference sequence). This CDR3 spans 14 amino acids. The CDR3 region is CSASKGGAGLTQYF. The DNA for the CDR3 is TGCAGTGCTAGTAAAGGGGGGGCTGGATTGACCCAGTACTTC.

This clonotype is medium-sized in the sample. The chain recombines TRBV6-1 with TRBJ1-5, with D perhaps matching TRBD1 (5 bases). Germline CDR1 and CDR2: MNHNS and SASEGT. This CDR3 is built from 16 residues. The V gene lost 5 bases and the J gene lost 2 bases, with 16 bases spanning the gap. The CDR3 nucleotides read TGTGCCAGCAGTCAATGGGGGGATACGGGCAATCAGCCCCAGCATTTT. It specifies CASSQWGDTGNQPQHF.

This rearrangement joins TRBV28 to TRBJ2-1; D remains ambiguous. V was pared by 5 bases and J by 1 base, with 9 bases between. The germline V gene has CDR1 MDHEN and CDR2 SYDVKM. The CDR3 runs 14 residues. The CDR3 coding sequence is TGTGCCAGCAGTCCCCGCGGTTCCTACAATGAGCAGTTCTTC. Translation: CASSPRGSYNEQFF.

The chain carries TRBV5-1 and TRBJ2-5, with 8 bases aligning to TRBD2. This CDR3 is 16 amino acids long. V lost 6 bases and J lost 1; bases outside the gene matches: 11. Germline loops: CDR1 SGHRS, CDR2 YFSETQ. CDR3 coding DNA: TGCGCCAGCAACATCGCGGCGGGGGGTGTCCAAGAGACCCAGTACTTC. Amino acid sequence: CASNIAAGGVQETQYF.

The rearrangement uses TRBV14 and TRBJ1-6; 10 bases match TRBD1. Germline lookup yields CDR1 SGHDN and CDR2 FVKESK. The V gene end was trimmed by 4 bases and the J gene end by 10 bases; junction bases not matched to a gene: 10. This CDR3 contains 16 residues. The CDR3 DNA is TGTGCCAGCAGCCTCTTTATGGGACAGGGGCGATCACCCCTCCACTTT. Its protein product is CASSLFMGQGRSPLHF. Supplemented by reference TRBV14 and TRBJ1-6, the full variable domain reads EAGVTQFPSHSVIEKGQTVTLRCDPISGHDNLYWYRRVMGKEIKFLLHFVKESKQDESGMPNNRFLAERTGGTYSTLKVQPAELEDSGVYFCASSLFMGQGRSPLHFGNGTRLTVT.

In this sample, this clonotype turned up a few times. The chain combines TRBV2 with TRBJ2-5; D ambiguous. Trimming pared 7 bases from V and 5 bases from J, leaving 8 bases between. Germline V CDR1 and CDR2: SNHLY, FYNNEI. CDR3 length equals 11 residues. CDR3 protein: CASTTRETQYF. The CDR3 bases are TGTGCCAGCACAACCCGGGAGACCCAGTACTTC.

The chain links TRBV19 to TRBJ1-5, with D possibly TRBD1 on 6 matching bases. Trimming left V 9 bases short and J 1 base short, with 10 bases between. The CDR3 runs 13 residues. Germline-derived CDR1 and CDR2 are LNHDA and SQIVND (reference sequence). CDR3 amino acids: CASLGGSNQPQHF. CDR3 DNA: TGTGCCAGCCTCGGGGGCAGCAATCAGCCCCAGCATTTT. The whole variable domain, filled in from reference TRBV19 and TRBJ1-5, reads DGGITQSPKYLFRKEGQNVTLSCEQNLNHDAMYWYRQDPGQGLRLIYYSQIVNDFQKGDIAEGYSVSREKKESFPLTVTSAQKNPTAFYLCASLGGSNQPQHFGDGTRLSIL.

The table lists this clonotype with a few counts. CDR3 nucleotides: TGTGCCAGCAGTTTGCAGGGGGCCCGGGAGACCCAGTACTTC. It translates to CASSLQGARETQYF. The chain links TRBV27 to TRBJ2-5; 8 bases map to TRBD1. Germline assignment: CDR1 MNHEY and CDR2 SMNVEV (reference sequence). The CDR3 length is 14 residues. V was clipped by 3 bases and J by 5 bases; unmatched bases: 5.

This clonotype appeared a few times. J is TRBJ1-6 and V is TRBV2; D remains unclear. The CDR3 loop spans 16 amino acids. V was clipped by 7 bases and J by 2 bases, with 15 bases between them. CDR1 is SNHLY, CDR2 FYNNEI, per germline. CDR3 residues: CASKAGVGAYNSPLHF. In nucleotides, the CDR3 is TGTGCCAGCAAGGCTGGGGTGGGCGCCTATAATTCACCCCTCCACTTT.

This clonotype was picked up a small number of times. The chain uses TRBV7-9 and TRBJ2-1; maybe TRBD1 (6 bases). Germline V gene sequence: CDR1 SEHNR, CDR2 FQNEAQ (reference sequence). This CDR3 region has 17 residues. V was pared by 2 bases and J by 6 bases, with 20 bases between. Here the CDR3 reads CASSLTGFTGTGNEQFF. CDR3 nucleotide sequence: TGTGCCAGCAGCTTAACGGGCTTTACAGGGACCGGCAATGAGCAGTTCTTC. Based on the CDR3 plus reference TRBV7-9 and TRBJ2-1, the full variable domain is DTGVSQNPRHKITKRGQNVTFRCDPISEHNRLYWYRQTLGQGPEFLTYFQNEAQLEKSRLLSDRFSAERPKGSFSTLEIQRTEQGDSAMYLCASSLTGFTGTGNEQFFGPGTRLTVL.

The genes are TRBV10-3 and TRBJ2-3, with TRBD2 matching over 10 bases. The CDR3 length is 15 residues. Looked up from germline, CDR1 is ENHRY and CDR2 is SYGVKD. J gave up 5 bases and V 2 bases, and 4 bases lay outside the gene matches. CDR3 bases: TGTGCCATCAGTGAGGGAGCGGGAGGGGGAGATACGCAGTATTTT. Its translation: CAISEGAGGGDTQYF.

The chain has TRBV20-1 and TRBJ2-3; 10 nucleotides align to TRBD2. Germline V gene data show CDR1 as DFQATT and CDR2 as SNEGSKA (reference sequence). After removal of 8 bases from V and 1 base from J, the junction contained 9 bases not matched to a gene. The CDR3 sequence is 15 residues long. The CDR3 spells CSHSRAGGGTDTQYF. CDR3 coding DNA: TGCAGTCACTCCCGAGCGGGGGGGGGCACAGATACGCAGTATTTT.